The 6 T cell receptor beta chains listed next were all sequenced from one sample in a study of blood T cell repertoires in COVID-19 (dated by TCRdb to 2019 to 2021). Libraries were constructed by the immunoSEQ multiplex PCR assay. This is the immuneACCESS table as TCRdb keeps it, with only in-frame sequences that have V and J called. A part of the clones is gone; compared with another copy, unresolved V genes explain less than half, and the rest is unexplained. For this sample there are 80,000 to 130,000 clones; around nine tenths appear just once. The ten largest account for around 5.7% of the sample. The sequenced material came from peripheral blood. Receptor source: a man aged 70 or older with acute or convalescent COVID-19.

The chain links TRBV7-8 to TRBJ1-1, with D unclear. Germline V gives CDR1 SGHVS, CDR2 FQNEAQ. The CDR3 extends over 15 amino acids. Between the trimmed V and J ends, which lost 6 bases and 5 bases, there was a span of 19 bases. CDR3 residues: CASSRASGRGTEAFF. The CDR3, as DNA: TGTGCCAGCAGTCGAGCCAGCGGGCGCGGGACTGAAGCTTTCTTT.

V usage is TRBV11-1 and J usage is TRBJ2-2; perhaps TRBD1 as D (5 bases). V lost 5 bases, J lost 1 base, and 11 bases lay in between. The CDR3 spans 15 residues. From germline, CDR1 is SGHAT and CDR2 FQDESV (reference sequence). The DNA of the CDR3 is TGTGCCAGCAGCACCCCCGACAGGAACACCGGGGAGCTGTTTTTT. It codes for CASSTPDRNTGELFF.

The V gene is TRBV15, the J gene TRBJ1-4, with a weak D call TRBD1 (5 bases). The V and J ends lost 9 bases and 2 bases respectively, with 25 bases between them. Germline V gene data show CDR1 as LNHNV and CDR2 as YYDKDF (reference sequence). This CDR3 has 18 amino acids. CDR3 protein: CATTLLGGRNTTNEKLFF. The CDR3 coding sequence is TGTGCCACGACCTTACTCGGGGGAAGGAACACGACTAATGAAAAACTGTTTTTT.

J is TRBJ2-1 and V is TRBV19; 8 bases align to TRBD2. Trimming took 8 bases from V and 0 from J; bases not matched to a gene: 3. The CDR3 length is 14 residues. Germline CDR1 is LNHDA and CDR2 is SQIVND (reference sequence). CDR3 region: CASRSGVSYNEQFF. DNA of the CDR3: TGTGCCAGTCGTAGCGGGGTCTCCTACAATGAGCAGTTCTTC. Together with reference TRBV19 and TRBJ2-1, the CDR3 gives the full variable domain: DGGITQSPKYLFRKEGQNVTLSCEQNLNHDAMYWYRQDPGQGLRLIYYSQIVNDFQKGDIAEGYSVSREKKESFPLTVTSAQKNPTAFYLCASRSGVSYNEQFFGPGTRLTVL.

V is TRBV7-9 and J is TRBJ1-3; no definite D call. Trimming shortened V by 8 bases and J by 5 bases, and 13 bases separated the two germline ends. The CDR3 loop spans 13 amino acids. Germline assignment: CDR1 SEHNR and CDR2 FQNEAQ (reference sequence). The CDR3: CASQKIVRNTIYF. CDR3 DNA: TGTGCCAGCCAGAAGATCGTCAGAAACACCATATATTTT. Looking up the rest from reference TRBV7-9 and TRBJ1-3 gives the full variable domain: DTGVSQNPRHKITKRGQNVTFRCDPISEHNRLYWYRQTLGQGPEFLTYFQNEAQLEKSRLLSDRFSAERPKGSFSTLEIQRTEQGDSAMYLCASQKIVRNTIYFGEGSWLTVV.

The chain combines TRBV7-9 with TRBJ2-2; D gene unclear. The CDR3 has 15 residues. Trimming left V 5 bases short and J 1 base short, with 11 bases between. Per germline, CDR1 SEHNR and CDR2 FQNEAQ (reference sequence). The CDR3 here is CASSDTQENTGELFF. CDR3 DNA sequence: TGTGCCAGCAGCGACACACAAGAGAACACCGGGGAGCTGTTTTTT.